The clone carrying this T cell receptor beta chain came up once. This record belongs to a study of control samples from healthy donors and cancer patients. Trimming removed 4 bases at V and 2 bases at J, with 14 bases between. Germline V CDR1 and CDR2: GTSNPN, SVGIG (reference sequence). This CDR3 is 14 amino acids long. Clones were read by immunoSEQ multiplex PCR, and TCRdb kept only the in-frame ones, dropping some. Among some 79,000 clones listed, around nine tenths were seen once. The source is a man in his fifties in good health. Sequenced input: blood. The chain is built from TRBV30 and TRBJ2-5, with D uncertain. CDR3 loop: CAWTTFGRQETQYF. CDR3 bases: TGTGCCTGGACTACTTTCGGCAGGCAAGAGACCCAGTACTTC.